This TCR beta chain is drawn from a study of T-cell reconstitution after alpha-beta-depleted transplantation in children. Study-wide results and caveats: The study reportedly traced alpha-beta T cells about two months after transplant to several hundred expanded graft clones. Day-60 TCRbeta diversity that was high in some patients was derived from surviving recipient T cells and thymic progenitors. Newly produced T cells mostly provided counts and TCRbeta diversity after one year, as hyperexpanded clones declined.

This clonotype was detected ten times or more. Its target is unknown. The junction had 6 bases not matched to a gene; V was cut back by 2 bases and J by 6 bases. This CDR3 region has 15 residues. Germline V lookup: CDR1 ENHRY, CDR2 SYGVKD. Unique molecular identifiers were built into the TCRbeta library. A single record per CDR3 protein comes from TCRdb applying MiXCR to the PCR reads. The table lists 65,000 to 85,000 distinct CDR3 sequences, 11% of them singletons. Sequencing used PBMCs, obtained before TCRalphabeta/CD19-depleted stem cell transplant. This receptor was identified in a boy younger than 18 with acute myeloid leukemia, due to receive a stem cell transplant. This chain links TRBV10-3 with TRBJ2-7; 11 bases agree with TRBD2. The CDR3 bases are TGTGCCATCAGTGAGCTAGTAGCGGGAGGGCCCGAGCAGTACTTC. This translates into CAISELVAGGPEQYF.